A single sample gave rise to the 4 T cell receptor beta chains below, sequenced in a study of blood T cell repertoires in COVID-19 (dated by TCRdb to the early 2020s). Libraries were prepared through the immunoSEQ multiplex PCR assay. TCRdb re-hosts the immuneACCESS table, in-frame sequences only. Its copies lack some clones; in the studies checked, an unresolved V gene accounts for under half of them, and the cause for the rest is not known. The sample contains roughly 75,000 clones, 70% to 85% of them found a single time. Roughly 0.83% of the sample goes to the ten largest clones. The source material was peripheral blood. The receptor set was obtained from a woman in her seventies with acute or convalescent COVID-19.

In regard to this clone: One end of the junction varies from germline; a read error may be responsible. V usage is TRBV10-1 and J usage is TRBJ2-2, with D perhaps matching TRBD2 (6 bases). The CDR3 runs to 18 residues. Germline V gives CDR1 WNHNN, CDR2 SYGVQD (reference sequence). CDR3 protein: CASSEPRGGAGNPGELFF. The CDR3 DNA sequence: TGCGCCAGCAGTGAGCCCAGAGGAGGGGCGGGGAACCCCGGGGAGCTGTTTTTT.

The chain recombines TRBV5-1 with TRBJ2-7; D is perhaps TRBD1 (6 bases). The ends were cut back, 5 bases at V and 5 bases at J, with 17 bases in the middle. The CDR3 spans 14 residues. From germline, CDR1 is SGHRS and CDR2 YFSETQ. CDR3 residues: CASRPTPTGNEQYF. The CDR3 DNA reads TGCGCCAGCAGACCAACCCCAACAGGGAACGAGCAGTACTTC.

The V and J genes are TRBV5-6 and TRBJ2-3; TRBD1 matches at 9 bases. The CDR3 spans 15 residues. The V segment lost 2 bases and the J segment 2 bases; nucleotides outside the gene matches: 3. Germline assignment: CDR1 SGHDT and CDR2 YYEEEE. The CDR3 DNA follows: TGTGCCAGCAGCTTAGGGACAGGGACCACAGATACGCAGTATTTT. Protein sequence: CASSLGTGTTDTQYF.

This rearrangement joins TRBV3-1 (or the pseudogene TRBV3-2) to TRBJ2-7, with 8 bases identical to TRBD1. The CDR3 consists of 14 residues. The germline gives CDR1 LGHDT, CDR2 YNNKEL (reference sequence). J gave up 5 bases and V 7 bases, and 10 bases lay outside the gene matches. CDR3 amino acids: CASTYGQGQHEQYF. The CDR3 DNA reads TGTGCCAGCACCTACGGACAGGGACAGCACGAGCAGTACTTC.